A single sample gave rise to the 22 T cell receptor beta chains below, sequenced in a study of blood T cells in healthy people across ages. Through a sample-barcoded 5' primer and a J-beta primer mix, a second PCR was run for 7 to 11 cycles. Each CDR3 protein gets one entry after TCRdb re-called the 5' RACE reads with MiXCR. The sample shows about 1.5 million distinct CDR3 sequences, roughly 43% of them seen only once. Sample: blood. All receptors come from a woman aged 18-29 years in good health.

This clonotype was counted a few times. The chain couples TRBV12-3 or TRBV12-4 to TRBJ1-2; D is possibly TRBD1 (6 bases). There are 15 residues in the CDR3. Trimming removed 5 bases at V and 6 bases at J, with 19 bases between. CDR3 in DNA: TGTGCCAGCAGTCGTGAACAGGGTGCGGTGCATGGCTACACCTTC. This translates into CASSREQGAVHGYTF.

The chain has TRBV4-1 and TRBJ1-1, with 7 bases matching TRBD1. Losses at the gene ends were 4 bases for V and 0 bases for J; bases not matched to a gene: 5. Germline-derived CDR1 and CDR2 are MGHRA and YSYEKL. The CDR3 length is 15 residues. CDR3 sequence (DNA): TGCGCCAGCAGCCTTAACAGGGGATTGAACACTGAAGCTTTCTTT. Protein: CASSLNRGLNTEAFF.

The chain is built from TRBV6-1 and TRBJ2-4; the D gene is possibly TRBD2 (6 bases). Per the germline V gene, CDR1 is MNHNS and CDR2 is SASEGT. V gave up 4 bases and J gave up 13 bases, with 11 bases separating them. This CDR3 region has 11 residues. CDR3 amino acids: CASSADYLQYF. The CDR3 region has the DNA TGTGCCAGCAGTGCGGACTACCTACAGTACTTC.

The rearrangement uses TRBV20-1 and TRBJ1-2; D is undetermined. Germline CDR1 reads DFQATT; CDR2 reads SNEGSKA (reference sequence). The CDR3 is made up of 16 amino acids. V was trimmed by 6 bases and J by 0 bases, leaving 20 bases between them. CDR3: CSATPKMRYSNYGYTF. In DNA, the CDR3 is TGCAGTGCAACCCCCAAGATGAGGTACTCTAACTATGGCTACACCTTC.

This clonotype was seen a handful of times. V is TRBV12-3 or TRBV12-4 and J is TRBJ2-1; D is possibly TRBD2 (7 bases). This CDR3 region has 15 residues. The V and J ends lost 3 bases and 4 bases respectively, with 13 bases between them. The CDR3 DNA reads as TGTGCCAGCAGTTTGGGGGGGCTATTGTACAATGAGCAGTTCTTC. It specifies CASSLGGLLYNEQFF.

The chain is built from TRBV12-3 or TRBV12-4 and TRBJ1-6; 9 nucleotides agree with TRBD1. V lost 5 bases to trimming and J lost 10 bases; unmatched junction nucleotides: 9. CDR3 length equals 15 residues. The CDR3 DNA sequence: TGTGCCAGCAGTACCCACAGGGGGCTAGGATCACCCCTCCACTTT. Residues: CASSTHRGLGSPLHF.

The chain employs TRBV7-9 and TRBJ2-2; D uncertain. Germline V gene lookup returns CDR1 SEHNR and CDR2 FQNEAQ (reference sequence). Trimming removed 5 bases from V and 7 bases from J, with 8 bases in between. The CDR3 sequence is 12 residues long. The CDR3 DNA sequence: TGTGCCAGCAGCCGCACTAACGGGGAGCTGTTTTTT. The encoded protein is CASSRTNGELFF.

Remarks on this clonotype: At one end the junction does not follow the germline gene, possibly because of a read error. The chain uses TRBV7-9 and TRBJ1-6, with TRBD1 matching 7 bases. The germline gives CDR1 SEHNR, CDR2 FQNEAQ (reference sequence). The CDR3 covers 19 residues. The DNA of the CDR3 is TGTGCCAGCAGCTTAAGGTCAACCCGGGACAGCTCCTATAATTCACTCCTCCACTTT. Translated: CASSLRSTRDSSYNSLLHF.

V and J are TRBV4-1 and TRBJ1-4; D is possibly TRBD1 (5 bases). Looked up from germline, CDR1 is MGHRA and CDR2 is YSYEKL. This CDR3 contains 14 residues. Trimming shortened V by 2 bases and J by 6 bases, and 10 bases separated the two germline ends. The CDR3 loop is CASSQSGADEKLFF. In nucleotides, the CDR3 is TGCGCCAGCAGCCAAAGTGGGGCTGATGAAAAACTGTTTTTT.

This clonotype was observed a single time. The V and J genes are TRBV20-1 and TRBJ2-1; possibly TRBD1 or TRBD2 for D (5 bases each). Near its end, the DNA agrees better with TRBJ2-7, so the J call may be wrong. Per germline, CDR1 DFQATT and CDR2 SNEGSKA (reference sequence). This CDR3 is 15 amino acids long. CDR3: CSATVGTDSYNEQYF. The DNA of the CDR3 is TGCAGTGCCACAGTTGGGACCGACTCCTACAATGAGCAGTACTTC.

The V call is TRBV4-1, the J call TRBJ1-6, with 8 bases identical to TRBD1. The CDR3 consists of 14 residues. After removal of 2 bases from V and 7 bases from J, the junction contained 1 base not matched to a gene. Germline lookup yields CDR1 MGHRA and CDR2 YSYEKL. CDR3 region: CASSQRTGNSPLHF. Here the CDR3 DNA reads TGCGCCAGCAGCCAACGGACAGGGAATTCACCCCTCCACTTT.

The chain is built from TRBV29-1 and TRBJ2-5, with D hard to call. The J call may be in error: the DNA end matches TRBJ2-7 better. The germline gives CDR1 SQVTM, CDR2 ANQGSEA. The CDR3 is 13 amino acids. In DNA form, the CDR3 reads TGCAGCGTTGTCGGCGACTCTAGGTACGAGCAGTACTTC. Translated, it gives CSVVGDSRYEQYF.

CDR3 in amino acids: CASSLVTQGPQETQYF. CDR3 bases: TGTGCCAGCAGCTTAGTCACCCAGGGGCCACAAGAGACCCAGTACTTC. The rearrangement uses TRBV7-2 and TRBJ2-5; D is perhaps TRBD1 (6 bases). With 1 base removed from V and 2 bases from J, the gap between germline ends came to 14 bases. The CDR3 spans 16 residues. From germline, CDR1 is SGHTA and CDR2 FQGNSA. Complete variable domain (other parts from reference TRBV7-2 and TRBJ2-5): GAGVSQSPSNKVTEKGKDVELRCDPISGHTALYWYRQSLGQGLEFLIYFQGNSAPDKSGLPSDRFSAERTGGSVSTLTIQRTQQEDSAVYLCASSLVTQGPQETQYFGPGTRLLVL.

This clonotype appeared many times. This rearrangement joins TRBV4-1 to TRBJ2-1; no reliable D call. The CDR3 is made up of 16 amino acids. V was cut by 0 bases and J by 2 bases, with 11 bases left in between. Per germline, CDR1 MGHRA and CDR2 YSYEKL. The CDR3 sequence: CASSQEGWDAYNEQFF. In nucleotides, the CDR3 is TGCGCCAGCAGCCAAGAAGGGTGGGATGCCTACAATGAGCAGTTCTTC.

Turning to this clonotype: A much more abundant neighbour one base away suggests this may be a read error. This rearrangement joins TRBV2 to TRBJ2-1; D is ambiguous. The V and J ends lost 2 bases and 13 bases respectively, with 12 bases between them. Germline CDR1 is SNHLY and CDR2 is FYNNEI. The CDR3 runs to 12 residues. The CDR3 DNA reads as TGTGCCAGCAGTGAACAGCAAGAGACCCAGTTCTTC. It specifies CASSEQQETQFF.

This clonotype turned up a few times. The CDR3 protein is CASSPEDRGSQPQHF. The CDR3 nucleotides are TGCGCCAGCAGCCCGGAGGACAGGGGTTCCCAGCCCCAGCATTTT. The chain recombines TRBV4-3 with TRBJ1-5; 9 nucleotides align to TRBD1. The CDR3 runs 15 residues. J was trimmed by 7 bases and V by 4 bases; bases with no gene match: 8. Germline assignment: CDR1 LGHNA and CDR2 YSLEER.

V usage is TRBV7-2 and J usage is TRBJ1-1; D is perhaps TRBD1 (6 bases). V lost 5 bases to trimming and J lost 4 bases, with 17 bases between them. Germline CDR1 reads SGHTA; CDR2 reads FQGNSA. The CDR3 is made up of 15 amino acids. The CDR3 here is CASSSQTGFGTEAFF. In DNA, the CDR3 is TGTGCCAGCAGCAGCCAAACAGGGTTTGGCACTGAAGCTTTCTTT.

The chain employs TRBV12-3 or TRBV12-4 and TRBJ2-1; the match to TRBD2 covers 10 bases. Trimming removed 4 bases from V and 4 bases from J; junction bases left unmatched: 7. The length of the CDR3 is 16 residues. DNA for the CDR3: TGTGCCAGCAGTTCAGCGGGGGGGCCGGGTTACAATGAGCAGTTCTTC. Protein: CASSSAGGPGYNEQFF.

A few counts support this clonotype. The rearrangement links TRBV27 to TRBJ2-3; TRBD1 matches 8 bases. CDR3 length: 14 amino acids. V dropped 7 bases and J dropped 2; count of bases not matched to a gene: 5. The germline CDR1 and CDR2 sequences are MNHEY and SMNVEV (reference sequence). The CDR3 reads CASKGTGYTDTQYF. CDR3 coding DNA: TGTGCCAGCAAAGGGACAGGATACACAGATACGCAGTATTTT.

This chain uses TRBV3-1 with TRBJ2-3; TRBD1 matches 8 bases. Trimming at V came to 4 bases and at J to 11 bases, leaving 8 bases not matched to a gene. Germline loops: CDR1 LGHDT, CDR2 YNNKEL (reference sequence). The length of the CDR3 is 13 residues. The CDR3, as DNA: TGTGCCAGCAGCCCAACTCCCGGACAGGGGCAGTATTTT. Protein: CASSPTPGQGQYF.

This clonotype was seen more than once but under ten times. The CDR3: CASSYLTGDYNEQFF. The CDR3 DNA reads as TGTGCCAGCAGTTACTTGACAGGGGACTACAATGAGCAGTTCTTC. The chain joins TRBV6-5 to TRBJ2-1, with 8 bases lining up with TRBD1. The CDR3 is 15 amino acids. V dropped 1 base and J dropped 3; count of bases not matched to a gene: 2. The germline V gene encodes CDR1 MNHEY and CDR2 SVGAGI.

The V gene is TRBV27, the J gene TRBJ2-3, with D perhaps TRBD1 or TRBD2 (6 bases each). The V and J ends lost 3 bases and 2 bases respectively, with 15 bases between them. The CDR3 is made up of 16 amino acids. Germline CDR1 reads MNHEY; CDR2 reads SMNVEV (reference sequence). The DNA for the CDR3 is TGTGCCAGCAGTTTCCTCAAGGGGGGACCCACAGATACGCAGTATTTT. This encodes CASSFLKGGPTDTQYF.